This TCR beta chain was captured in a study of blood T cell repertoires in COVID-19. Authors' methods: How many nucleated cells were present was estimated from reference gene primer amplification. The assay was immunoSEQ multiplex PCR, and TCRdb's table has in-frame clones only and misses some. The DNA was the basis for D and trimming; V, J and clone size are from that table. The data show some 300,000 clones, about 87% seen once. The length of the CDR3 is 16 residues. The sequenced material came from peripheral blood. This chain connects TRBV21-1 to TRBJ2-2; the DNA was not compared with TRBD2, the D call given in the table. TRBV21-1 is deemed a pseudogene. The source is a woman aged 50 to 60 with COVID-19, enrolled during active disease. CDR3 nucleotide sequence: TGTGCCAGCAGCAACGTTAGCGGTTCGAACACCGGGGAGCTGTTTTTT. This gives the protein CASSNVSGSNTGELFF.